This TCR beta chain was obtained from a study of blood T cell repertoires in COVID-19. Produced via immunoSEQ multiplex PCR; TCRdb's table is partial and in-frame only. The sample records roughly 70,000 clones, over 75% being singletons. V was shortened by 3 bases and J by 6 bases, with 11 bases between the two germline ends. CDR3 length equals 14 residues. From germline, CDR1 is LNHDA and CDR2 SQIVND (reference sequence). The source of this sequence is an elderly woman with active or convalescent COVID-19. The material sequenced was peripheral blood. The V call is TRBV19, the J call TRBJ1-4; D call uncertain. The CDR3 DNA follows: TGTGCCAGTAGTATGATACGGGGAGATGAAAAACTGTTTTTT. This codes for CASSMIRGDEKLFF.